The 2 T cell receptor beta chains in this list originate from one sample, sequenced in a study of T cell repertoires in cytomegalovirus infection. No cognate antigen is known for these TCRs. TCRdb reanalysed the reads using MiXCR and keeps one entry per CDR3 protein. The repertoire holds a few hundred thousand distinct CDR3 sequences, with 40% as singletons. Source: cultured PBMCs, taken from culture after CMV antigen stimulation. The receptors here all came from a human donor in good health (CMV status not recorded). Some clones in this sample may be carry-over from other donors' samples.

The genes are TRBV27 and TRBJ1-5; D perhaps matches TRBD1 (6 bases). The germline V gene has CDR1 MNHEY and CDR2 SMNVEV (reference sequence). V lost 7 bases, J lost 4 bases, and 20 bases lay in between. This CDR3 contains 16 residues. The CDR3 sequence is CASKYGGQRKNQPQHF. CDR3 nucleotides: TGTGCCAGCAAATACGGGGGGCAGCGCAAAAATCAGCCCCAGCATTTT.

In this sample, this clonotype turned up a few times. The chain uses TRBV12-3 or TRBV12-4 and TRBJ2-4; possibly TRBD2 for D (6 bases). V gave up 1 base and J gave up 0 bases, with 7 bases separating them. CDR3 size: 15 residues. CDR3 sequence: CASSLGGAAKNIQYF. CDR3 sequence (DNA): TGTGCCAGCAGTTTAGGCGGGGCAGCCAAAAACATTCAGTACTTC.